This T cell receptor (beta chain) came from a study of T cells in Graves' hyperthyroidism and ophthalmopathy. Patients aged 18 to 65 had newly diagnosed hyperthyroidism that had lasted under 2 months. On the basis of clinical symptoms, serum thyroxine and TRAb, thyroid ultrasound and orbital computed tomography, diagnoses were made. PBMCs were collected from a roughly 9.7 ml volume of fresh peripheral blood. Regions amplified from RNA transcripts were the TCR beta CDR3 regions. TCR CDR3 underwent first-round RT-PCR with the HTBI primer set. One entry per CDR3 protein results from TCRdb running MiXCR on the multiplex PCR reads. This table has about 620,000 distinct CDR3 sequences, roughly 16% appearing once. The sample holds many counts of this clonotype. The CDR3 sequence is 13 residues long. The V and J ends lost 1 base and 9 bases respectively, with 10 bases between them. Germline CDR1 and CDR2: SEHNR and FQNEAQ (reference sequence).

Sequences were obtained from blood. This clonotype originated in a woman aged 30 to 39 with Graves' hyperthyroidism. J is TRBJ2-1 and V is TRBV7-9; D is unclear. The CDR3 DNA follows: TGTGCCAGCAGCTTAGAAGGGCCCTCTGAGCAGTTCTTC. It translates to CASSLEGPSEQFF.